Listed below are T cell receptor beta chains from one sample, sequenced in a study of cytomegalovirus exposure and HLA in healthy donors. The method was immunoSEQ multiplex PCR; TCRdb's version includes in-frame clones alone and lacks a portion of them. Here the sample spans more than 90,000 clones, roughly 80% being singletons. The sample was PBMCs. These receptors originate from a female donor in good health and CMV-seronegative. The CDR3 runs from the conserved cysteine through the conserved F or W. Each record gives: J gene, D gene, V gene, clone size, CDR3 DNA, CDR3 protein. A D gene is named only where the DNA matches it firmly. The size of a clone is reported for some rows only, either as once, few or many, or as a class for expanded clones.

>TRBJ1-2|-|TRBV7-2|-
TGTGCCAGCAGCTCACAGGGAACTCAGGGCTACACCTTC
CASSSQGTQGYTF
>TRBJ2-5|-|TRBV11-2|-
TGTGCCAGCAGCCTGGGACACCATGAGACCCAGTACTTC
CASSLGHHETQYF
>TRBJ1-1|TRBD1|TRBV27|once
TGTGCCAGCAGTTTATGGACAGGGGGCACTGAAGCTTTCTTT
CASSLWTGGTEAFF
>TRBJ2-4|-|TRBV6-5|-
TGTGCCAGCAGTGTTGCAACAGGTTCCAAAAACATTCAGTACTTC
CASSVATGSKNIQYF
>TRBJ1-1|TRBD1|TRBV5-1|-
TGCGCCAGCAGCTTGGGGGACAGGGAAGCTTTCTTT
CASSLGDREAFF
>TRBJ2-7|TRBD1|TRBV6-4|-
TGTGCCAGTATGGACAGGAGCCTGCGCGAGCAGTACTTC
CASMDRSLREQYF
>TRBJ1-5|-|TRBV19|-
TGTGCCAGTAGGGTCAGGGATAGCAATCAGCCCCAGCATTTT
CASRVRDSNQPQHF
>TRBJ1-1|-|TRBV6-5|-
TGTGCCAGCAGGCAGGGCTTGAACACTGAAGCTTTCTTT
CASRQGLNTEAFF
>TRBJ1-1|TRBD1|TRBV28|-
TGTGCCAGCAGCCCTGACAGGGTCGGCGACACTGAAGCTTTCTTT
CASSPDRVGDTEAFF
>TRBJ1-2|TRBD1|TRBV9|few
TGTGCCAGCAGCGCACAGGGGGCTGTGCCCTGGGGCTACACCTTC
CASSAQGAVPWGYTF
>TRBJ2-3|TRBD2|TRBV7-3|-
TGTGCCAGCAGCTTAGCCGGGACTAGCGGCAGCACAGATACGCAGTATTTT
CASSLAGTSGSTDTQYF
>TRBJ2-6|TRBD1|TRBV15|-
TGTGCCACCAGCAGAACCAAGGGGGCTTCTGGGGCCAACGTCCTGACTTTC
CATSRTKGASGANVLTF
>TRBJ2-7|-|TRBV6-5|-
TGTGCCAGCAGGCGGGACAGCCCATCCTACGAGCAGTACTTC
CASRRDSPSYEQYF
>TRBJ2-4|TRBD1|TRBV5-1|-
TGCGCCAGCAGCTCTGCCGGGACAGGGCTGGTTCAGTACTTC
CASSSAGTGLVQYF
>TRBJ1-1|-|TRBV6-5|-
TGTGCCAGCAGTCGTTCCGGGACATTGAACACTGAAGCTTTCTTT
CASSRSGTLNTEAFF
>TRBJ2-1|TRBD1|TRBV10-3|-
TGTGCCATCAGTGGGGGGACAGGGTCGGGTGAGCAGTTCTTC
CAISGGTGSGEQFF
>TRBJ2-1|-|TRBV9|-
TGTGCCAGCAGCGTGAACAGGGAGAGCGGCTCCTACAATGAGCAGTTCTTC
CASSVNRESGSYNEQFF
>TRBJ1-2|TRBD1|TRBV15|-
TGTGCCACCAGCCAAAACAGGGGATCGGGCTATGGCTACACCTTC
CATSQNRGSGYGYTF
>TRBJ2-3|-|TRBV9|-
TGTGCCAGCAGCGTAACCCCCCTCCCCCCGGTAGATACGCAGTATTTT
CASSVTPLPPVDTQYF
>TRBJ1-3|-|TRBV18|-
TGTGCCAGCTCTCACGGGGAATCCTCTGGAAACACCATATATTTT
CASSHGESSGNTIYF
>TRBJ2-3|-|TRBV18|-
TGTGCCAGCTCACCCACAGGAACGGGTAGCACAGATACGCAGTATTTT
CASSPTGTGSTDTQYF
>TRBJ1-2|TRBD1|TRBV27|-
TGTGCCAGCAGTTCCCTATTACAGGGGTACTATGGCTACACCTTC
CASSSLLQGYYGYTF
>TRBJ1-6|-|TRBV28|once
TGTGCCAGCACCCTGGCGCGGATCACCTATAATTCACCCCTCCACTTT
CASTLARITYNSPLHF
>TRBJ1-1|-|TRBV25-1|few
TGTGCCAGCAGTGAATTGAGCACCCTTAACACTGAAGCTTTCTTT
CASSELSTLNTEAFF